This is a list of T cell receptor beta chains from one sample in a study of blood T cell repertoires in COVID-19. TCRdb keeps only in-frame clones here, not all; method: immunoSEQ multiplex PCR. The data hold about 82,000 clones, with approximately 86% observed a single time. Sequencing was done on a sample of peripheral blood. The source is a man of 80 years or more with active or convalescent COVID-19. The CDR3 runs from the conserved cysteine through the conserved F or W. The order of the fields is clone size, J gene, D gene, V gene, CDR3 DNA, CDR3 protein. The D gene is left open where the match is weak. Clone size is given for some rows only: seen once, a few or many times, or a class if the clone is expanded.

NA TRBJ2-1 NA TRBV3-1/TRBV3-2 TGTGCCAGCAGCCAAGGGGAGGCCCTACCGGGTGAGCAGTTCTTC CASSQGEALPGEQFF
NA TRBJ1-2 NA TRBV5-4 TGTGCCAGCAACTTCGACAGGCGGACCGACTATGGCTACACCTTC CASNFDRRTDYGYTF
NA TRBJ2-2 TRBD1 TRBV2 TGTGCCAGCAGCCCGGGACAGGTCTTTGCCGGGGAGCTGTTTTTT CASSPGQVFAGELFF
NA TRBJ2-3 NA TRBV6-5 TGTGCCAGCAGTCCCAAACAGGGCTTAGATACGCAGTATTTT CASSPKQGLDTQYF
NA TRBJ1-6 NA TRBV6-1 TGTGCCAGCAGTGCGATCACAGGGCTAAGGAATTCACCCCTCCACTTT CASSAITGLRNSPLHF
NA TRBJ2-1 NA TRBV5-6 TGTGCCAGCAGCTCAAGTTTCGCGGGGGCGTACAATGAGCAGTTCTTC CASSSSFAGAYNEQFF
once TRBJ2-2 NA TRBV13 TGTGCCAGCAGCTTACGACTCTTGGCCAACACCGGGGAGCTGTTTTTT CASSLRLLANTGELFF
NA TRBJ2-1 NA TRBV19 TGTGCCAGTAGATTGGGGGGGCGGTCGGATGAGCAGTTCTTC CASRLGGRSDEQFF
once TRBJ2-1 NA TRBV11-2 TGTGCCAGCAGCGAACTAGCAGTCGCCTACAATGAGCAGTTCTTC CASSELAVAYNEQFF
NA TRBJ1-3 NA TRBV9 TGTGCCAGCAGCGTAGGAGTGAGCTCTGGAAACACCATATATTTT CASSVGVSSGNTIYF
NA TRBJ2-3 TRBD1 TRBV25-1 TGTGCCAGCAGTGAATATGTGGGACAGGGGAGCACAGATACGCAGTATTTT CASSEYVGQGSTDTQYF
NA TRBJ1-5 NA TRBV12-3/TRBV12-4 TGTGCCAGCACATCGAGTAGCAATCAGCCCCAGCATTTT CASTSSSNQPQHF
NA TRBJ1-1 NA TRBV19 TGTGCCAGTAGTACCATACGGGGAGGAGAAGCTTTCTTT CASSTIRGGEAFF
NA TRBJ1-1 NA TRBV6-5 TGTGCCAGCACCCTAGAGATATGGACTGAAGCTTTCTTT CASTLEIWTEAFF
NA TRBJ1-2 TRBD1 TRBV5-1 TGCGCCAGCAGCCCGGTGCAGGGGGCAAGGGTTGGCTACACCTTC CASSPVQGARVGYTF
NA TRBJ2-1 NA TRBV4-1 TGCGCCAGCAGCCGGGACTTCAGCTCCTACAATGAGCAGTTCTTC CASSRDFSSYNEQFF
NA TRBJ2-3 NA TRBV18 TGTGCCAGCTCACCGGCAGGCACAGATACGCAGTATTTT CASSPAGTDTQYF
NA TRBJ2-2 TRBD2 TRBV24-1 TGTGCCACCAGTGATCGACTAGCGGGAGTTGCCGGGGAGCTGTTTTTT CATSDRLAGVAGELFF